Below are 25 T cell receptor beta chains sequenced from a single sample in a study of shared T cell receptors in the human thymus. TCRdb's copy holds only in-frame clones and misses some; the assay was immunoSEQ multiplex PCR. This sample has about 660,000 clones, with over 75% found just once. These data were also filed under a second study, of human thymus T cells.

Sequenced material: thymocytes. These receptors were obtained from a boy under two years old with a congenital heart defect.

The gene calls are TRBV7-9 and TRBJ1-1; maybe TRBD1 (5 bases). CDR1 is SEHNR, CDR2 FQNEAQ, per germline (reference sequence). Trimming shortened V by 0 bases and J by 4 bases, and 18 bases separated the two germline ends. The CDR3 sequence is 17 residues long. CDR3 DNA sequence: TGTGCCAGCAGCTTAGCGTGGGGGGTGAGTAGGGGCACTGAAGCTTTCTTT. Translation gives CASSLAWGVSRGTEAFF. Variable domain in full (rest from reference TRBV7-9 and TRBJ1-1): DTGVSQNPRHKITKRGQNVTFRCDPISEHNRLYWYRQTLGQGPEFLTYFQNEAQLEKSRLLSDRFSAERPKGSFSTLEIQRTEQGDSAMYLCASSLAWGVSRGTEAFFGQGTRLTVV.

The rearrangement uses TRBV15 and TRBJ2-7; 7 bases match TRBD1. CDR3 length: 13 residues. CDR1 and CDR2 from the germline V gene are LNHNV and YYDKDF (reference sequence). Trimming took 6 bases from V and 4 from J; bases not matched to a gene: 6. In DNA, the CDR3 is TGTGCCACCAGTGACAGGGTGTCGTACGAGCAGTACTTC. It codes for CATSDRVSYEQYF.

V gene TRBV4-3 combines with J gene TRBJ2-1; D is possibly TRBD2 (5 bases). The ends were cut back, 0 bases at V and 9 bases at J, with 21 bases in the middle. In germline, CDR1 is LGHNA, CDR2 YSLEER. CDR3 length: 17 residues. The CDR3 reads CASSQDFAKGGSSEQFF. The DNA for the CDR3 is TGCGCCAGCAGCCAAGACTTCGCGAAAGGAGGATCGAGTGAGCAGTTCTTC.

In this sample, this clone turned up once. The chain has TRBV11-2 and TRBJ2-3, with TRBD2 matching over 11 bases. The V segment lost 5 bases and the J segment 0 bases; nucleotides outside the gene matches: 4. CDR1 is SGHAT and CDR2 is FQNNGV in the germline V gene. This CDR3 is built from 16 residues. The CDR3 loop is CASSPGTSGSTDTQYF. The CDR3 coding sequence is TGTGCCAGCAGCCCTGGGACTAGCGGTAGCACAGATACGCAGTATTTT.

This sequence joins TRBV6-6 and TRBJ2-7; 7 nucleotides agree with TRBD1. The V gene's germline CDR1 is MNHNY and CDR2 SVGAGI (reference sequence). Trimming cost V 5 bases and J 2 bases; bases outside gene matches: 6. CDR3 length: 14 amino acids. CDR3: CASSQQGNPYEQYF. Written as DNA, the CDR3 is TGTGCCAGCAGTCAACAGGGGAACCCCTACGAGCAGTACTTC.

The CDR3 DNA follows: TGTGCCAGCACCACAGGGGGGACCATAAACACCGGGGAGCTGTTTTTT. Its protein product is CASTTGGTINTGELFF. The V call is TRBV2, the J call TRBJ2-2, with 8 positions matching TRBD1. In germline, CDR1 is SNHLY, CDR2 FYNNEI. This CDR3 is built from 16 residues. V shed 7 bases, J shed 2 bases, and the junction held 9 bases outside the gene matches. The full variable domain, completed using reference TRBV2 and TRBJ2-2, is EPEVTQTPSHQVTQMGQEVILRCVPISNHLYFYWYRQILGQKVEFLVSFYNNEISEKSEIFDDQFSVERPDGSNFTLKIRSTKLEDSAMYFCASTTGGTINTGELFFGEGSRLTVL.

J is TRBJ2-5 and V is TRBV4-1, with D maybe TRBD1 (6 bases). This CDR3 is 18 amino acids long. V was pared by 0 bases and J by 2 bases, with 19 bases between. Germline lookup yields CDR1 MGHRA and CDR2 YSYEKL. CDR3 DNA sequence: TGCGCCAGCAGCCAAGATCAGGGAGACAGGAAGGGGCAAGAGACCCAGTACTTC. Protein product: CASSQDQGDRKGQETQYF.

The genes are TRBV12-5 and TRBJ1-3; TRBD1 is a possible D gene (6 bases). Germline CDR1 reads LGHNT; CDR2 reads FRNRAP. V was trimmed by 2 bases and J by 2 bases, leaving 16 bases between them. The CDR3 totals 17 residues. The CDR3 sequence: CASGLPQEQGTGNTIYF. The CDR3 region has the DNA TGTGCTAGTGGTTTGCCCCAAGAACAGGGTACTGGAAACACCATATATTTT.

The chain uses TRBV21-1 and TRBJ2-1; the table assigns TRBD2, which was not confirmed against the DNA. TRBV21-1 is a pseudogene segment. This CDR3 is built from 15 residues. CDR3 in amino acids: CASLWTSGSRHEQFF. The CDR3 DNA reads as TGTGCCAGCCTTTGGACTAGCGGGAGCCGGCATGAGCAGTTCTTC.

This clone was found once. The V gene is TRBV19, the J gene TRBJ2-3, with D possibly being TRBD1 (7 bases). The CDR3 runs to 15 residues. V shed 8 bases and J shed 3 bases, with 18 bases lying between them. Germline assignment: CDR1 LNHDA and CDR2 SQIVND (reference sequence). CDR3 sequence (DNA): TGTGCCAGTCATCAGGGGGTGGAGGGGACAGATACGCAGTATTTT. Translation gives CASHQGVEGTDTQYF.

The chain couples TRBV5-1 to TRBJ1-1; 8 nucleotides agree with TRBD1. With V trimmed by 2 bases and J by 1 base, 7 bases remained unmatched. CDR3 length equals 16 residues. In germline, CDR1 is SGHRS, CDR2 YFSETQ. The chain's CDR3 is CASSLPTGVPNTEAFF. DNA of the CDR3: TGCGCCAGCAGCTTACCGACAGGGGTGCCGAACACTGAAGCTTTCTTT.

The CDR3 DNA is TGTGCCAGCAGTGAAGGGGACAGGACGGGTGGCTACACCTTC. Its translation is CASSEGDRTGGYTF. This sequence joins TRBV6-1 and TRBJ1-2, with TRBD1 matching 8 bases. Germline CDR1 reads MNHNS; CDR2 reads SASEGT. V dropped 1 base and J dropped 7; count of bases not matched to a gene: 5. The CDR3 has 14 amino acids.

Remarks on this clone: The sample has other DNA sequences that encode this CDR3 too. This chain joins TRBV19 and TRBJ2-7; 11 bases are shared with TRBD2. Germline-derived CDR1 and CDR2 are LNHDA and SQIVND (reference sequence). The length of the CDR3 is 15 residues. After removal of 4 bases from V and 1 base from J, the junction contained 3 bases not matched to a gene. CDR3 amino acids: CASSTGTSGSYEQYF. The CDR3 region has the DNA TGTGCCAGTAGTACTGGGACTAGCGGATCCTACGAGCAGTACTTC.

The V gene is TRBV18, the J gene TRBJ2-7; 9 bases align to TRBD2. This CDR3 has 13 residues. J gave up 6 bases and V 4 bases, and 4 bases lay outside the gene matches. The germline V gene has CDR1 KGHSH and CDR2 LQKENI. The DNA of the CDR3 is TGTGCCAGCTCACTCGGACTAGCGCTCGAGCAGTACTTC. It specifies CASSLGLALEQYF. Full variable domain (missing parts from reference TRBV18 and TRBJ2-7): NAGVMQNPRHLVRRRGQEARLRCSPMKGHSHVYWYRQLPEEGLKFMVYLQKENIIDESGMPKERFSAEFPKEGPSILRIQQVVRGDSAAYFCASSLGLALEQYFGPGTRLTVT.

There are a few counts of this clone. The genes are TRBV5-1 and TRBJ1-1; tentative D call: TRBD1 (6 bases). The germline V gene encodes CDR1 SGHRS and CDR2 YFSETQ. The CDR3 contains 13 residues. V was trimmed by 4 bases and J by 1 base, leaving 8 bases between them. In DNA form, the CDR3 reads TGCGCCAGCAGCCGGGGGGCGAACACTGAAGCTTTCTTT. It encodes CASSRGANTEAFF.

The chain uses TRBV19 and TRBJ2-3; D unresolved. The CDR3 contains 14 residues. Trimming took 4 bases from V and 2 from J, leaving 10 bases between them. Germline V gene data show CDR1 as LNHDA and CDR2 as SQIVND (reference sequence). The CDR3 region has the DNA TGTGCCAGTAGTACTAACGGTTCCACAGATACGCAGTATTTT. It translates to CASSTNGSTDTQYF.

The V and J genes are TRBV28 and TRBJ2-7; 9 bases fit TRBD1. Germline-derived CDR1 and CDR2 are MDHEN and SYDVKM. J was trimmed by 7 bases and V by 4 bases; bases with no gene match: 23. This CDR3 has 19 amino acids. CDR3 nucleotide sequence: TGTGCCAGCAGTTCTCCGGACAGGGGAGGGGAGTGGGGGGTGGGGGAGCAGTACTTC. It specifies CASSSPDRGGEWGVGEQYF.

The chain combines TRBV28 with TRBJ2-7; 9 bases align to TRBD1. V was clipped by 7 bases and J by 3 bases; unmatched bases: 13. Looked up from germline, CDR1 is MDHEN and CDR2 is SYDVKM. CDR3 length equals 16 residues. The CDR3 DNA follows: TGTGCCAGCACCCCTGAACAGGGGGCCCCTAGCTACGAGCAGTACTTC. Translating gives CASTPEQGAPSYEQYF.

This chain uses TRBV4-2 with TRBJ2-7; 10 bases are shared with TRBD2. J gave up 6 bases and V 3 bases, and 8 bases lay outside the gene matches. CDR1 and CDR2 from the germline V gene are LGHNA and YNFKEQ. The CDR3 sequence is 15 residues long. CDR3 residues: CASSQEWLAGAEQYF. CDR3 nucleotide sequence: TGTGCCAGCAGCCAGGAGTGGCTAGCGGGAGCCGAGCAGTACTTC.

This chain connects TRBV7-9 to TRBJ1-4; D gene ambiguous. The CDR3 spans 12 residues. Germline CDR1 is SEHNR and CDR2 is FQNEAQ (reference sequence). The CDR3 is CAEEGEEEKLFF. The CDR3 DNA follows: TGTGCAGAGGAGGGAGAGGAAGAAAAACTGTTTTTT.

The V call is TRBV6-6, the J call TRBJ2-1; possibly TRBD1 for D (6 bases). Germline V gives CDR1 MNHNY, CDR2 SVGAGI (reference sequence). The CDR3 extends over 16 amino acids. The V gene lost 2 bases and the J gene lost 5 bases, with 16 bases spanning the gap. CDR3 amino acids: CASSYQTNRVNNEQFF. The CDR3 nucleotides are TGTGCCAGCAGTTACCAAACGAACAGGGTAAACAATGAGCAGTTCTTC.

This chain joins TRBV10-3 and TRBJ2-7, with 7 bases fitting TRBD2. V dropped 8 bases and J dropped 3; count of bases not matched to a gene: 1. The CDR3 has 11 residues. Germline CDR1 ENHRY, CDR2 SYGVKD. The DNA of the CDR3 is TGTGCCATCGGGGGGGGCTACGAGCAGTACTTC. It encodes CAIGGGYEQYF.

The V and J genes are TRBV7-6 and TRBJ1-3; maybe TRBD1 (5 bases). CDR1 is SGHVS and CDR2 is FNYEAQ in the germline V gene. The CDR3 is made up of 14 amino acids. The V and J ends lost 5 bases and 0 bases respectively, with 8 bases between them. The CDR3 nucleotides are TGTGCCAGCAGCCGGGACTTCTCTGGAAACACCATATATTTT. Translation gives CASSRDFSGNTIYF.

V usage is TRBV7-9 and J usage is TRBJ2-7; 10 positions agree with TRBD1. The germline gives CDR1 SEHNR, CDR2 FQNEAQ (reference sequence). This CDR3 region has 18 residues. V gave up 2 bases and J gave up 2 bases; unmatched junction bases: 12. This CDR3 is CASSLMSSGTGETYEQYF. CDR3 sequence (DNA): TGTGCCAGCAGCTTAATGTCTTCCGGGACAGGGGAAACCTACGAGCAGTACTTC.

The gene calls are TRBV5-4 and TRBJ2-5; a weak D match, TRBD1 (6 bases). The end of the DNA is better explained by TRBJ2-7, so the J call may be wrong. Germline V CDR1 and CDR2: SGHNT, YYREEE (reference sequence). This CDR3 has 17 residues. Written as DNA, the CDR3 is TGTGCCAGCAGCACCTACGGGACATTCACTAATCACTACGAGCAGTACTTC. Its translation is CASSTYGTFTNHYEQYF.